This TCR beta chain was sequenced in a study of blood T cell repertoires in COVID-19. Study background: Acute and convalescent COVID-19 specimens originated in the United States, Italy and Spain. T cells, B-cell-depleted T cells, or PBMCs supplied cDNA or gDNA.

Per the authors' pipeline: The authors estimated nucleated cell counts from reference gene primer amplification. Repertoires were generated with immunoSEQ multiplex PCR, while TCRdb's copy carries only in-frame clones and drops some. V, J and clone size are those of that table, while D and trimming were read from the DNA. The sample records some 200,000 clones, roughly 79% being singletons. Per germline, CDR1 LNHDA and CDR2 SQIVND (reference sequence). The CDR3 consists of 14 residues. The V end was cut by 1 base, the J end by 9 bases, with 16 bases between. The clonotype comes from a woman older than 75 with COVID-19, enrolled during active disease. The sample comprised peripheral blood. This chain links TRBV19 with TRBJ2-7; D uncertain. CDR3 in amino acids: CASSIGTPFGGQYF. CDR3 in DNA: TGTGCCAGTAGTATAGGAACACCATTTGGTGGGCAGTACTTC.